These 20 T cell receptor beta chains share one sample of origin, sequenced in a study of T-cell reconstitution after alpha-beta-depleted transplantation in children. Unique molecular identifiers featured in how the TCRbeta library was prepared. TCRdb reprocessed the PCR reads with MiXCR, giving one entry per CDR3 protein. The repertoire holds around 380,000 distinct CDR3 sequences, with 9.5% to 13% as singletons. The input for sequencing was PBMCs from the stem cell graft donor, taken from the stem cell graft. The receptors shown here come from a human donor who donated a stem cell graft to a child with acute myeloid leukemia.

The chain uses TRBV6-5 and TRBJ2-3; the D gene is possibly TRBD1 (6 bases). The CDR3 consists of 16 residues. V was shortened by 2 bases and J by 0 bases, with 12 bases between the two germline ends. Germline V gene lookup returns CDR1 MNHEY and CDR2 SVGAGI. In DNA, the CDR3 is TGTGCCAGCAGTTACGGACAGACGACTAGCACAGATACGCAGTATTTT. It yields the protein CASSYGQTTSTDTQYF.

This clonotype has a handful of counts. The chain uses TRBV27 and TRBJ2-7, with D tentatively TRBD1 (5 bases). V was trimmed by 0 bases and J by 1 base, leaving 10 bases between them. The CDR3 is 15 residues long. The germline V gene encodes CDR1 MNHEY and CDR2 SMNVEV (reference sequence). The CDR3 DNA sequence: TGTGCCAGCAGTTTATCGTCACAGGCTTCCTACGAGCAGTACTTC. Protein sequence: CASSLSSQASYEQYF.

In this sample, this clonotype turned up a few times. The chain links TRBV11-2 to TRBJ2-7; 10 bases are a match to TRBD2. The germline V gene encodes CDR1 SGHAT and CDR2 FQNNGV. J gave up 3 bases and V 2 bases, and 13 bases lay outside the gene matches. The length of the CDR3 is 18 residues. CDR3 nucleotide sequence: TGTGCCAGCAGCTTAACTACCTCAACTAGCGGGAACTACTACGAGCAGTACTTC. Its translation: CASSLTTSTSGNYYEQYF.

This clonotype was found many times. The rearrangement joins TRBV30 to TRBJ2-3; TRBD2 aligns across 7 bases. Germline V gene sequence: CDR1 GTSNPN, CDR2 SVGIG (reference sequence). After removal of 3 bases from V and 4 bases from J, the junction contained 10 bases not matched to a gene. There are 15 residues in the CDR3. The CDR3 is CAWRASAGVSDTQYF. CDR3 coding DNA: TGTGCCTGGAGGGCCTCCGCGGGAGTGTCAGATACGCAGTATTTT.

Many counts were recorded for this clonotype. The chain carries TRBV29-1 and TRBJ2-7; 12 bases fit TRBD2. V lost 6 bases to trimming and J lost 4 bases; unmatched junction nucleotides: 4. The V gene's germline CDR1 is SQVTM and CDR2 ANQGSEA. The CDR3 totals 13 residues. Written as DNA, the CDR3 is TGCAGCGTGACTAGCGGGAGTTGGTACGAGCAGTACTTC. Translated: CSVTSGSWYEQYF.

This clonotype has just a few counts. The genes are TRBV6-2 or TRBV6-3 and TRBJ2-2; 9 bases map to TRBD2. The CDR3 is 17 residues long. V lost 1 base, J lost 4 bases, and 7 bases stayed unmatched. Germline loops: CDR1 MNHEY, CDR2 SVGEGT. The CDR3 sequence is CASSYLRTSEFTGELFF. In DNA form, the CDR3 reads TGTGCCAGCAGTTACTTACGGACTAGCGAATTCACCGGGGAGCTGTTTTTT.

This clonotype has just a few counts. The chain links TRBV4-1 to TRBJ1-3; D gene ambiguous. The CDR3 consists of 15 residues. With 0 bases removed from V and 4 bases from J, the gap between germline ends came to 10 bases. From germline, CDR1 is MGHRA and CDR2 YSYEKL. CDR3: CASSQDEGMGNTIYF. The CDR3 DNA sequence: TGCGCCAGCAGCCAAGATGAAGGGATGGGAAACACCATATATTTT.

The genes are TRBV5-1 and TRBJ2-1, with TRBD2 as a possible D gene (6 bases). Germline loops: CDR1 SGHRS, CDR2 YFSETQ. This CDR3 has 14 amino acids. V lost 0 bases, J lost 8 bases, and 12 bases lay in between. The CDR3 bases are TGCGCCAGCAGCTTGGGACTAGTGGCTCATGAGCAGTTCTTC. This encodes CASSLGLVAHEQFF.

V is TRBV27 and J is TRBJ1-1, with D possibly being TRBD1 (5 bases). V was trimmed by 1 base and J by 6 bases, leaving 12 bases between them. The V gene's germline CDR1 is MNHEY and CDR2 SMNVEV (reference sequence). The CDR3 contains 14 residues. This CDR3 is CASSLFQGTAEAFF. The CDR3 DNA is TGTGCCAGCAGTTTATTCCAGGGAACCGCTGAAGCTTTCTTT.

This clonotype was counted ten times or more. Here the CDR3 DNA reads TGTGCCAGCAGTTCCACCGGGACTAGCGGGAGTGAGACCCAGTACTTC. Residues: CASSSTGTSGSETQYF. The chain has TRBV27 and TRBJ2-5; TRBD2 agrees at 14 bases. This CDR3 contains 16 residues. Germline V gives CDR1 MNHEY, CDR2 SMNVEV (reference sequence). V lost 4 bases, J lost 5 bases, and 6 bases stayed unmatched.

This clonotype came up a few times. This rearrangement joins TRBV7-6 to TRBJ2-2; TRBD2 agrees at 7 bases. J was trimmed by 1 base and V by 1 base; bases with no gene match: 0. The germline gives CDR1 SGHVS, CDR2 FNYEAQ. The CDR3 consists of 15 residues. The CDR3, as DNA: TGTGCCAGCAGCTTAGGCGGGGGGAACACCGGGGAGCTGTTTTTT. Translation: CASSLGGGNTGELFF.

This clonotype was detected ten times or more. The V call is TRBV29-1, the J call TRBJ2-1; a possible D gene is TRBD1 (6 bases). The CDR3 runs to 14 residues. Germline CDR1 SQVTM, CDR2 ANQGSEA. Trimming shortened V by 4 bases and J by 4 bases, and 14 bases separated the two germline ends. CDR3 loop: CSVVGQGFYNEQFF. As DNA, the CDR3 is TGCAGCGTTGTTGGTCAGGGGTTTTACAATGAGCAGTTCTTC.

V and J are TRBV20-1 and TRBJ2-5, with 10 nucleotides matching TRBD2. The CDR3 is 15 amino acids. In germline, CDR1 is DFQATT, CDR2 SNEGSKA (reference sequence). J gave up 5 bases and V 4 bases, and 10 bases lay outside the gene matches. The CDR3 loop is CSANSGGAVGETQYF. For the CDR3, the DNA is TGCAGTGCTAACAGCGGGGGGGCCGTCGGGGAGACCCAGTACTTC.

The chain employs TRBV4-3 and TRBJ2-2; D is perhaps TRBD1 (5 bases). Germline V gene sequence: CDR1 LGHNA, CDR2 YSLEER. The CDR3 runs 16 residues. Trimming removed 1 base from V and 0 bases from J, with 9 bases in between. CDR3 DNA sequence: TGCGCCAGCAGCCAAGTTGAGACAGCGAACACCGGGGAGCTGTTTTTT. Protein: CASSQVETANTGELFF.

The table lists this clonotype with many counts. The chain has TRBV7-9 and TRBJ2-1, with D perhaps TRBD2 (5 bases). The germline V gene has CDR1 SEHNR and CDR2 FQNEAQ (reference sequence). The CDR3 has 15 residues. The V end was cut by 2 bases, the J end by 5 bases, with 13 bases between. The CDR3 sequence is CASSLPGRIDNEQFF. The DNA of the CDR3 is TGTGCCAGCAGCTTACCGGGGAGAATCGACAATGAGCAGTTCTTC. The whole variable domain, remainder taken from reference TRBV7-9 and TRBJ2-1, is DTGVSQNPRHKITKRGQNVTFRCDPISEHNRLYWYRQTLGQGPEFLTYFQNEAQLEKSRLLSDRFSAERPKGSFSTLEIQRTEQGDSAMYLCASSLPGRIDNEQFFGPGTRLTVL.

This clonotype was detected a few times. V is TRBV20-1 and J is TRBJ2-5, with D tentatively TRBD2 (6 bases). The CDR3 loop spans 14 amino acids. The V gene's germline CDR1 is DFQATT and CDR2 SNEGSKA (reference sequence). Deletions cut 6 bases from V and 3 bases from J, with 17 bases between. CDR3 sequence: CSAGPGIAEETQYF. For the CDR3, the DNA is TGCAGTGCCGGGCCGGGCATAGCGGAAGAGACCCAGTACTTC.

This sequence joins TRBV12-5 and TRBJ2-5, with a tentative D call TRBD1 (6 bases). Germline values: CDR1 LGHNT, CDR2 FRNRAP. The ends were cut back, 7 bases at V and 0 bases at J, with 24 bases in the middle. This CDR3 spans 18 amino acids. CDR3 in DNA: TGTGCTAGTGACTTCAGGACAGAACAAAAGGGATACCAAGAGACCCAGTACTTC. This translates into CASDFRTEQKGYQETQYF. The entire variable domain, with the rest obtained from reference TRBV12-5 and TRBJ2-5, is as follows: DARVTQTPRHKVTEMGQEVTMRCQPILGHNTVFWYRQTMMQGLELLAYFRNRAPLDDSGMPKDRFSAEMPDATLATLKIQPSEPRDSAVYFCASDFRTEQKGYQETQYFGPGTRLLVL.

V gene TRBV20-1 combines with J gene TRBJ2-2, with 7 bases that match TRBD2. Trimming took 6 bases from V and 5 from J; bases not matched to a gene: 12. The CDR3 spans 15 residues. Germline V gene sequence: CDR1 DFQATT, CDR2 SNEGSKA (reference sequence). The CDR3 DNA reads TGCAGTGCCAGGGAAGCGACTAGCCAAACCGGGGAGCTGTTTTTT. It yields the protein CSAREATSQTGELFF.

This clonotype has ten or more counts. The chain employs TRBV29-1 and TRBJ1-1; TRBD1 matches 8 bases. The ends lost 2 bases at V and 2 bases at J; junction bases unmatched: 7. The CDR3 is made up of 15 amino acids. The V gene's germline CDR1 is SQVTM and CDR2 ANQGSEA. This CDR3 reads CSVESRGRVNTEAFF. The CDR3 DNA reads as TGCAGCGTTGAATCCAGGGGGCGAGTCAACACTGAAGCTTTCTTT.

This clonotype was counted between two and nine times. V is TRBV4-1 and J is TRBJ2-1, with 11 bases that match TRBD2. V dropped 1 base and J dropped 8; count of bases not matched to a gene: 1. The CDR3 totals 14 residues. Germline V lookup: CDR1 MGHRA, CDR2 YSYEKL. CDR3 sequence (DNA): TGCGCCAGCAGCCAAGGACTAGCGGGATATGAGCAGTTCTTC. It codes for CASSQGLAGYEQFF.